This T cell receptor (beta chain) was recorded in a study of cytomegalovirus exposure and HLA in healthy donors. Study-level findings and limits: The majority of TCR sequences were rare, yet some public TCRs appeared in many donors.

Comments on this clone: Its antigen is not identified.

The CDR3 runs to 15 residues. The V segment lost 0 bases and the J segment 6 bases; nucleotides outside the gene matches: 7. Germline V gene lookup returns CDR1 SGHDT and CDR2 YYEEEE. Sequencing used immunoSEQ multiplex PCR; TCRdb keeps in-frame clones, though not all of them. The repertoire has roughly 240,000 clones, roughly 89% of them found once; the top ten carry 2.5% to 3%. This sequence joins TRBV5-6 and TRBJ2-5; the match to TRBD1 covers 8 bases. The receptor's source is a man aged 18-30 years in good health and CMV-seronegative. Specimen: PBMCs. The CDR3 loop reads CASSLGQGIGKTQYF. For the CDR3, the DNA is TGTGCCAGCAGCTTGGGACAGGGGATTGGAAAGACCCAGTACTTC.